This T cell receptor beta chain stems from a study of blood T cell repertoires in COVID-19. Study context: COVID-19 samples, acute and convalescent, were from the United States, Italy and Spain. Nucleic acid was either cDNA or gDNA, and it came from T cells, B-cell-depleted T cells, or PBMCs.

Original methodology: Scientists estimated how many nucleated cells there were by amplifying reference gene primers. Sequenced by immunoSEQ multiplex PCR; TCRdb stores in-frame clones only, minus some. From that table come the V and J calls and clone size; the DNA was used to work out D and trimming. The table includes roughly 300,000 clones, about 90% detected once. This clone was recorded a few times. Trimming took off 3 bases at V and 0 bases at J, with 5 bases between the two ends. CDR3 length: 13 residues. The receptor comes from a woman in her forties who had recovered from COVID-19. The chain carries TRBV12-3 or TRBV12-4 and TRBJ1-2; no clear D gene. The sequencing sample was made of peripheral blood. The CDR3 bases are TGTGCCAGCAGTTTCCCCGCTAACTATGGCTACACCTTC. It specifies CASSFPANYGYTF.